The rows below give T cell receptor beta chains drawn from one sample of a study of graft-versus-host responses after intestinal transplantation. Their cognate antigens are unknown. Assay used: immunoSEQ multiplex PCR; TCRdb lists only in-frame clones, some missing. The sample contains about 85,000 clones, about 91% of which appear only once. The material was unstimulated CD8+ T cells sorted from spleen or lymph node cells, obtained before transplant. The receptors shown here come from a human donor who was the organ donor for an intestinal transplant. The CDR3 runs from the conserved cysteine through the conserved F or W. Each record gives: V gene, CDR3 protein.

V: TRBV2
CDR3: CASSLTSGGAADNEQFF

V: TRBV30
CDR3: CAWTRSSYEQYF

V: TRBV2
CDR3: CASSLGLAGGLYNEQFF

V: TRBV7-2
CDR3: CASSLETENYGYTF

V: TRBV30
CDR3: CAWSGWAPSPLHF

V: TRBV6-5
CDR3: CASRQGSSSYEQYF

V: TRBV6-5
CDR3: CASSEGDSSYGYTF

V: TRBV13
CDR3: CASTKVAYNEQFF

V: TRBV6-5
CDR3: CASSGQEKLFF

V: TRBV28
CDR3: CASDREDNSPLHF

V: TRBV18
CDR3: CASSPPPSIMNTEAFF

V: TRBV21-1
CDR3: CASRYRLAGNQETQYF

V: TRBV29-1
CDR3: CSVRTFTGELFF

V: TRBV7-9
CDR3: CASSSGTEHTDTQYF

V: TRBV2
CDR3: CASSPRGGGQNNEQFF

V: TRBV29-1
CDR3: CSVITGEYPKNIQYF

V: TRBV29-1
CDR3: CSVQGPFSNEQFF

V: TRBV6-5
CDR3: CASSGQSDFYGYTF

V: TRBV7-6
CDR3: CASSLDPVSSTDTQYF

V: TRBV7-9
CDR3: CASSRRLSSYNSPLHF

V: TRBV7-9
CDR3: CASSGGELFF

V: TRBV10-2
CDR3: CASFGQGGEQYF

V: TRBV6-1
CDR3: CASSEYLSYGYTF

V: TRBV12-5
CDR3: CASGFFGETQYF

V: TRBV11-2
CDR3: CTSSRFLVGSYNEQFF

V: TRBV19
CDR3: CASSIWTGNTEAFF